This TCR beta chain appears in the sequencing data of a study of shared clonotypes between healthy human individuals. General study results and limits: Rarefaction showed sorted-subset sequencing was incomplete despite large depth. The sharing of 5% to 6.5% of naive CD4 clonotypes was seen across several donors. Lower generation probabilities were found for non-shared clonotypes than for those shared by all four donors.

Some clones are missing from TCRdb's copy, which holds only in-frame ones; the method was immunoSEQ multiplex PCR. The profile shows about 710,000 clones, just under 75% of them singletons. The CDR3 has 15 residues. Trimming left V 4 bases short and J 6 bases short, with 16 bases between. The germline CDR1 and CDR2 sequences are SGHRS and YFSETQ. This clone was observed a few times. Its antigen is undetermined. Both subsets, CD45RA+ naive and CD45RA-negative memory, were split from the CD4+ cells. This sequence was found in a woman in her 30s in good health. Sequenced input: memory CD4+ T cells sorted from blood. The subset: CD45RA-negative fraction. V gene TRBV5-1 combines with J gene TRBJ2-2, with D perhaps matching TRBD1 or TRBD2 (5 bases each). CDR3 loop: CASSGKLGVAGELFF. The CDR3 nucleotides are TGCGCCAGCAGCGGGAAATTGGGGGTCGCCGGGGAGCTGTTTTTT.